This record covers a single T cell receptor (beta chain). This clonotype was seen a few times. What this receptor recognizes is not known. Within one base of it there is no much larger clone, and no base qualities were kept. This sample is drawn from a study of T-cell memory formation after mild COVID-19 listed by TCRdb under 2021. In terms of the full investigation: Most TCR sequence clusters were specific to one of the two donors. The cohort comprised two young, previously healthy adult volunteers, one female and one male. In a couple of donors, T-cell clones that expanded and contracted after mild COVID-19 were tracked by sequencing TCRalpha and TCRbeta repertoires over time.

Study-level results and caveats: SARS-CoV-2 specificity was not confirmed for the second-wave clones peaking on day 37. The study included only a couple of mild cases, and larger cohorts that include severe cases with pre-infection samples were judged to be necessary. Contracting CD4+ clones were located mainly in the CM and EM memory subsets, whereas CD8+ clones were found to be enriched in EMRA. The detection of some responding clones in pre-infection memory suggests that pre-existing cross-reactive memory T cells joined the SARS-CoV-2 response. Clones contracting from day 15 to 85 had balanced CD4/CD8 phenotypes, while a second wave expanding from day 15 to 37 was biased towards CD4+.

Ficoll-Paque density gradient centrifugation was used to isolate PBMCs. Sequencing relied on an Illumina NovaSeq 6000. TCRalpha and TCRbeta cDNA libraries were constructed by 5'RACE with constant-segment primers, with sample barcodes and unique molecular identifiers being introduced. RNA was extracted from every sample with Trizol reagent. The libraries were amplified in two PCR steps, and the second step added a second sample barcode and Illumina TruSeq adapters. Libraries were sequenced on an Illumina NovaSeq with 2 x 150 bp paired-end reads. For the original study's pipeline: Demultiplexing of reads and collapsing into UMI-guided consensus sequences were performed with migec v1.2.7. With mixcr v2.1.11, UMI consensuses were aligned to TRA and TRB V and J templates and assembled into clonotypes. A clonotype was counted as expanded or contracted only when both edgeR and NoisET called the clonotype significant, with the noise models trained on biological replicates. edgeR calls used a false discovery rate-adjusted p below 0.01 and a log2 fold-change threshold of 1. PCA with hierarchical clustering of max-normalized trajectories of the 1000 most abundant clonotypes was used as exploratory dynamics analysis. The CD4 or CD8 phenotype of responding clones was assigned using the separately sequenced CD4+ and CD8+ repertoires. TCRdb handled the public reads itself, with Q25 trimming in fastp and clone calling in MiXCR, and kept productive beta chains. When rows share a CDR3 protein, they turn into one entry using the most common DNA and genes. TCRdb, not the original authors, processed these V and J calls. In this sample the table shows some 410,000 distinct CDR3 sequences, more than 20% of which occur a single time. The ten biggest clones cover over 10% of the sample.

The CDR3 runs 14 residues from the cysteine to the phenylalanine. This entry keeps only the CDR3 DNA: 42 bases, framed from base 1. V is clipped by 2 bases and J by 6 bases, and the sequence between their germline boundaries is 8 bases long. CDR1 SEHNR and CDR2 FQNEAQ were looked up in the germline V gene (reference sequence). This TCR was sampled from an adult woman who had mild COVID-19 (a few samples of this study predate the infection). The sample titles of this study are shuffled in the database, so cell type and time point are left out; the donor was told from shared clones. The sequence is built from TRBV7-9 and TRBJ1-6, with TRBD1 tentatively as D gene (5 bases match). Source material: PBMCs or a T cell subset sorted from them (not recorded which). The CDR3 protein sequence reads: CASSLTTVNSPLHF. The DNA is TGTGCCAGCAGCTTAACGACAGTTAATTCACCCCTCCACTTT.